This TCR beta chain was sequenced in a study of CD8+ T cells in alopecia areata. Overall study results and limits: Persistence during tofacitinib was seen for many expanded lesional clones in scalp and blood.

Trimming removed 5 bases from V and 1 base from J; junction bases left unmatched: 1. Germline-derived CDR1 and CDR2 are LNHDA and SQIVND (reference sequence). The CDR3 length is 15 residues. Treatment in this sample: oral pan-JAK inhibitor, 5-10 mg twice daily. Extracted RNA was reverse transcribed, and the resulting cDNA served as sequencing template. Measured with immunoSEQ multiplex PCR; TCRdb has only the in-frame clones, and not every one. Of about 180,000 clones listed, 40% to 65% are singletons. There are a few counts of this clone. The target antigen is unknown. This chain uses TRBV19 with TRBJ2-3; 12 nucleotides agree with TRBD2. The material was CD8+ T cells sorted from blood, obtained around week 53, from a patient treated with tofacitinib. This sequence originates from a human donor with alopecia areata. The CDR3 region is CASSRTSGGTDTQYF. The CDR3 DNA reads as TGTGCCAGTAGTCGGACTAGCGGGGGCACAGATACGCAGTATTTT.